This T cell receptor (beta chain) was identified during a study of T cell responses to AZD1222 COVID-19 vaccine. Study observations and caveats: Breadth and depth of Spike-specific TCRs rose after two AZD1222 doses. Mostly white British, mostly female donors; authors suggested clonal diversity may be underestimated.

Profiled with immunoSEQ multiplex PCR; TCRdb holds only in-frame clones, not every one. The table includes roughly 130,000 clones, about 91% detected once. This CDR3 has 15 amino acids. The germline V gene has CDR1 KGHSH and CDR2 LQKENI. J was trimmed by 2 bases and V by 5 bases; bases with no gene match: 5. Regarding this clone: The antigen is unknown.

The source is an adult in good health. The sequencing here drew on peripheral blood, taken on day 0 of AZD1222 vaccination. V usage is TRBV18 and J usage is TRBJ1-2; 10 bases are a match to TRBD1. The CDR3 sequence: CASSGPGQGNYGYTF. The DNA for the CDR3 is TGTGCCAGCTCAGGCCCGGGACAGGGGAACTATGGCTACACCTTC. Using reference TRBV18 and TRBJ1-2 for the parts outside the CDR3, the full variable domain is NAGVMQNPRHLVRRRGQEARLRCSPMKGHSHVYWYRQLPEEGLKFMVYLQKENIIDESGMPKERFSAEFPKEGPSILRIQQVVRGDSAAYFCASSGPGQGNYGYTFGSGTRLTVV.